What follows are 20 T cell receptor beta chains derived from one specimen sequenced in a study of cytomegalovirus exposure and HLA in healthy donors. PCR involved 60 Vbeta and 13 Jbeta primers. Assay used: immunoSEQ multiplex PCR; TCRdb lists only in-frame clones, some missing. In all, the sample yields 100,000 to 150,000 clones. Material for sequencing was PBMCs. The receptor source for this set is a man aged 18 to 29 in good health and CMV-seronegative.

The chain has TRBV11-2 and TRBJ1-6, with a weak D call TRBD1 (5 bases). CDR3 length equals 18 residues. Trimming removed 1 base from V and 5 bases from J, with 18 bases in between. The germline V gene encodes CDR1 SGHAT and CDR2 FQNNGV. As DNA, the CDR3 is TGTGCCAGCAGCTTAGTGGGGGGGGACGGACCCAATAATTCACCCCTCCACTTT. It yields the protein CASSLVGGDGPNNSPLHF. Full variable domain (rest looked up from reference TRBV11-2 and TRBJ1-6): EAGVAQSPRYKIIEKRQSVAFWCNPISGHATLYWYQQILGQGPKLLIQFQNNGVVDDSQLPKDRFSAERLKGVDSTLKIQPAKLEDSAVYLCASSLVGGDGPNNSPLHFGNGTRLTVT.

The chain is built from TRBV6-1 and TRBJ2-4, with TRBD2 as a possible D gene (7 bases). There are 15 residues in the CDR3. Trimming cost V 7 bases and J 8 bases, with 21 bases left between them. Germline values: CDR1 MNHNS, CDR2 SASEGT. CDR3 amino acids: CASTQIGGGRDIQYF. CDR3 DNA sequence: TGTGCCAGCACCCAAATTGGGGGGGGCCGGGACATTCAGTACTTC.

CDR3 coding DNA: TGTGCCAGCAGCTTTGGGGGAGGCGGCTACACCTTC. Translation: CASSFGGGGYTF. This chain joins TRBV5-6 and TRBJ1-2; a possible D gene is TRBD1 (5 bases). Germline assignment: CDR1 SGHDT and CDR2 YYEEEE. V was trimmed by 2 bases and J by 8 bases, leaving 10 bases between them. The CDR3 is 12 residues long.

V is TRBV18 and J is TRBJ2-5; possible D gene TRBD1, 6 bases. The end of the DNA fits TRBJ2-7 better, so the J call may be wrong. Per the germline V gene, CDR1 is KGHSH and CDR2 is LQKENI. There are 14 residues in the CDR3. CDR3 in amino acids: CASSPSRGSYEQYF. CDR3 in DNA: TGTGCCAGCTCACCCTCCAGGGGCTCCTACGAGCAGTACTTC.

The chain is built from TRBV5-4 and TRBJ2-3; TRBD2 aligns across 7 bases. Trimming removed 4 bases from V and 2 bases from J; junction bases left unmatched: 13. The CDR3 sequence is 17 residues long. In germline, CDR1 is SGHNT, CDR2 YYREEE (reference sequence). The CDR3 loop reads CASSPRLLAAHTDTQYF. CDR3 coding DNA: TGTGCCAGCAGCCCTAGGCTGCTAGCGGCCCACACAGATACGCAGTATTTT.

The CDR3: CASSLASEASYEQYF. The CDR3 coding sequence is TGTGCCAGCAGCTTGGCCTCTGAAGCCTCCTACGAGCAGTACTTC. The chain uses TRBV5-6 and TRBJ2-7; no clear D. Trimming removed 0 bases from V and 0 bases from J, with 10 bases in between. The CDR3 has 15 residues. Germline V CDR1 and CDR2: SGHDT, YYEEEE.

The chain carries TRBV7-9 and TRBJ2-3, with 10 bases fitting TRBD1. The CDR3 length is 16 residues. Germline values: CDR1 SEHNR, CDR2 FQNEAQ (reference sequence). V gave up 6 bases and J gave up 7 bases; unmatched junction bases: 13. CDR3 sequence: CASSIPGQGIVYTQYF. In DNA, the CDR3 is TGTGCCAGCAGTATACCGGGACAGGGGATTGTTTATACGCAGTATTTT.

V is TRBV5-1 and J is TRBJ1-4; D is uncertain. Germline V lookup: CDR1 SGHRS, CDR2 YFSETQ. There are 15 residues in the CDR3. The ends were cut back, 0 bases at V and 7 bases at J, with 13 bases in the middle. The CDR3 sequence is CASSLAAGWGEKLFF. DNA for the CDR3: TGCGCCAGCAGCTTGGCCGCGGGTTGGGGTGAAAAACTGTTTTTT.

The rearrangement joins TRBV5-1 to TRBJ2-1; TRBD2 might be the D (5 bases). With 6 bases removed from V and 4 bases from J, the gap between germline ends came to 14 bases. Per germline, CDR1 SGHRS and CDR2 YFSETQ. The CDR3 runs 14 residues. This CDR3 reads CASTPVGDYNEQFF. CDR3 bases: TGCGCCAGCACCCCGGTGGGAGATTACAATGAGCAGTTCTTC.

This chain uses TRBV9 with TRBJ2-1; the match to TRBD2 covers 9 bases. Per germline, CDR1 SGDLS and CDR2 YYNGEE. CDR3 length: 16 amino acids. V lost 2 bases and J lost 0; bases outside the gene matches: 3. The CDR3 nucleotides are TGTGCCAGCAGCGTCCTTAGCGGGAGCTCCTACAATGAGCAGTTCTTC. Translated: CASSVLSGSSYNEQFF.

V usage is TRBV4-1 and J usage is TRBJ2-1; perhaps TRBD1 as D (6 bases). The germline V gene encodes CDR1 MGHRA and CDR2 YSYEKL. This CDR3 has 18 amino acids. Between the trimmed V and J ends, which lost 6 bases and 6 bases, there was a span of 27 bases. For the CDR3, the DNA is TGCGCCAGCAGTACGAGCATCCTCCGGGACAATAGAGGCAATGAGCAGTTCTTC. Translation gives CASSTSILRDNRGNEQFF.

V usage is TRBV11-3 and J usage is TRBJ1-3, with 10 bases identical to TRBD1. Germline V gives CDR1 SGHNT, CDR2 YENEEA. The CDR3 sequence is 15 residues long. Trimming cost V 5 bases and J 4 bases; bases outside gene matches: 5. This chain's CDR3 is CASSPGTGDGNTIYF. In nucleotides, the CDR3 is TGTGCCAGCAGCCCCGGGACAGGGGACGGAAACACCATATATTTT.

The CDR3 coding sequence is TGTGCCATCAGCAACAGGAAAAACTATGGCTACACCTTC. It is translated as CAISNRKNYGYTF. This chain joins TRBV10-3 and TRBJ1-2, with D possibly matching TRBD1 (5 bases). CDR3 size: 13 residues. The germline V gene has CDR1 ENHRY and CDR2 SYGVKD. V gave up 6 bases and J gave up 2 bases, with 10 bases separating them.

The chain couples TRBV7-9 to TRBJ1-6, with D hard to call. The CDR3 runs to 14 residues. V gave up 6 bases and J gave up 7 bases, with 13 bases separating them. Germline V gene lookup returns CDR1 SEHNR and CDR2 FQNEAQ (reference sequence). The DNA of the CDR3 is TGTGCCAGCAGTATAGTGTCAGCGAATTCACCCCTCCACTTT. The encoded protein is CASSIVSANSPLHF.

The CDR3 spells CASRSRETSYEQYF. The CDR3 region has the DNA TGTGCCAGCAGAAGCCGGGAGACTTCCTACGAGCAGTACTTC. The V gene is TRBV7-8, the J gene TRBJ2-7, with D perhaps TRBD2 (6 bases). The ends were cut back, 6 bases at V and 1 base at J, with 13 bases in the middle. The germline V gene encodes CDR1 SGHVS and CDR2 FQNEAQ. This CDR3 is built from 14 residues.

The gene calls are TRBV30 and TRBJ2-2, with D possibly being TRBD2 (6 bases). The CDR3 length is 15 residues. The germline V gene encodes CDR1 GTSNPN and CDR2 SVGIG (reference sequence). V gave up 0 bases and J gave up 6 bases, with 14 bases separating them. CDR3 loop: CAWSVRRGRPGELFF. The CDR3 bases are TGTGCCTGGAGTGTACGTAGAGGGAGGCCCGGGGAGCTGTTTTTT. Full variable domain (rest looked up from reference TRBV30 and TRBJ2-2): SQTIHQWPATLVQPVGSPLSLECTVEGTSNPNLYWYRQAAGRGLQLLFYSVGIGQISSEVPQNLSASRPQDRQFILSSKKLLLSDSGFYLCAWSVRRGRPGELFFGEGSRLTVL.

The rearrangement joins TRBV9 to TRBJ2-7, with 8 nucleotides matching TRBD2. The CDR3 is 15 amino acids. V trimming: 0 bases; J trimming: 2 bases; junction bases outside the gene matches: 4. Germline CDR1 is SGDLS and CDR2 is YYNGEE. This chain's CDR3 is CASSVATSAAYEQYF. The CDR3 DNA is TGTGCCAGCAGCGTAGCGACTAGCGCAGCCTACGAGCAGTACTTC.

The CDR3 reads CASSEFARGMDQPQHF. Here the CDR3 DNA reads TGTGCCAGCAGTGAATTCGCCAGGGGAATGGATCAGCCCCAGCATTTT. The chain joins TRBV6-1 to TRBJ1-5, with TRBD1 as a possible D gene (6 bases). Between the trimmed V and J ends, which lost 2 bases and 5 bases, there was a span of 16 bases. In germline, CDR1 is MNHNS, CDR2 SASEGT. The CDR3 is made up of 16 amino acids.

V is TRBV19 and J is TRBJ1-3, with 7 nucleotides matching TRBD1. Germline V gene data show CDR1 as LNHDA and CDR2 as SQIVND (reference sequence). V lost 7 bases and J lost 0; bases outside the gene matches: 18. This CDR3 spans 19 amino acids. The CDR3 region is CASTSLVRGQADSGNTIYF. CDR3 sequence (DNA): TGTGCCAGTACCTCCTTAGTCCGCGGACAGGCTGACTCTGGAAACACCATATATTTT.

The gene calls are TRBV5-1 and TRBJ1-2; D perhaps matches TRBD1 (6 bases). CDR3 length equals 16 residues. The V gene's germline CDR1 is SGHRS and CDR2 YFSETQ. The V and J ends lost 2 bases and 7 bases respectively, with 21 bases between them. CDR3 residues: CASSFYYDRTDSGYTF. The DNA for the CDR3 is TGCGCCAGCAGCTTCTATTACGACAGGACGGATTCTGGCTACACCTTC.